Listed here is a single T cell receptor beta chain. The target antigen is unknown. This sample stems from a study of cytomegalovirus exposure and HLA in healthy donors. The PCR ran on 60 Vbeta and 13 Jbeta primers. The method was immunoSEQ multiplex PCR; TCRdb's version includes in-frame clones alone and lacks a portion of them. This repertoire shows 95,000 to 110,000 clones, over 75% found once; its top ten account for around 2%. Although they were nominally healthy when sampled, donors likely had unrecorded immune exposures. Germline V gives CDR1 SGHDT, CDR2 YYEEEE. Trimming stripped 4 bases from V and 5 bases from J, with 15 bases between. The CDR3 covers 14 residues. The study's findings and limits: Cytomegalovirus status was reportedly diagnosed by the classifier with high specificity and sensitivity. According to an earlier analysis, most TCR beta V segments yielded productive rearrangements about 90% or about 30% of the time.

Source material: PBMCs. The gene calls are TRBV5-6 and TRBJ1-1, with D possibly matching TRBD1 (6 bases). The receptor's source is a man aged 25-45 years in good health and CMV-seronegative. Here the CDR3 reads CASSVNRERTEAFF. The CDR3 nucleotides are TGTGCCAGCAGCGTGAACAGGGAGAGGACTGAAGCTTTCTTT. Together with reference TRBV5-6 and TRBJ1-1, the CDR3 gives the full variable domain: DAGVTQSPTHLIKTRGQQVTLRCSPKSGHDTVSWYQQALGQGPQFIFQYYEEEERQRGNFPDRFSGHQFPNYSSELNVNALLLGDSALYLCASSVNRERTEAFFGQGTRLTVV.